This T cell receptor beta chain was retrieved from a study of blood T cell repertoires in COVID-19. Study at large: Samples representing acute and convalescent COVID-19 were sourced from the United States, Italy and Spain. In each case, the material was cDNA or gDNA derived from T cells, B-cell-depleted T cells, or PBMCs.

Original processing notes: Amplification from reference gene primers served as the basis for estimated nucleated cell counts. Clones were sequenced by immunoSEQ multiplex PCR, and TCRdb holds only the in-frame ones, with some missing. The V and J calls and clone size were taken over from that table, and D and trimming were inferred from the DNA. Of around 200,000 clones in the sample, about nine tenths were seen once. Germline V CDR1 and CDR2: SEHNR, FQNEAQ (reference sequence). This CDR3 is 15 amino acids long. The V segment lost 9 bases and the J segment 8 bases; nucleotides outside the gene matches: 9.

The clonotype was recovered from a man aged 35-49 years with acute or convalescent COVID-19. The chain joins TRBV7-9 to TRBJ2-1, with 14 bases lining up with TRBD2. The sample comprised peripheral blood. CDR3 sequence reads: CARGTSGGPGDEQFF. In DNA, the CDR3 is TGTGCCAGAGGGACTAGCGGGGGCCCGGGGGATGAGCAGTTCTTC.